This T cell receptor beta chain came from a study of CD8+ T cells in alopecia areata. Across the whole study: Administration of oral tofacitinib to treated patients was at 5 to 10 mg twice daily. General observations from the study: During tofacitinib treatment, many expanded lesional clones remained in scalp and blood.

About this clone: The antigen is not known.

The treatment was: oral pan-JAK inhibitor, 5-10 mg twice daily. Extracted from the samples, RNA was reverse transcribed into cDNA to serve as the sequencing template. The assay was immunoSEQ multiplex PCR, and TCRdb's table has in-frame clones only and misses some. The sample shows 190,000 or so clones, around 58% of them seen only once. CDR1 SGHDT and CDR2 YYEEEE come from the germline V gene. V shed 4 bases and J shed 4 bases, with 12 bases lying between them. The CDR3 runs to 13 residues. The sequence was collected from a human donor with alopecia areata. The rearrangement links TRBV5-6 to TRBJ2-7; no clear D gene. Source: CD8+ T cells sorted from blood, taken at week 24, from a patient treated with tofacitinib. For the CDR3, the DNA is TGTGCCAGCAGCCCGAATGTGGGGTACGAGCAGTACTTC. It specifies CASSPNVGYEQYF. The full variable domain, in which reference TRBV5-6 and TRBJ2-7 provide the parts outside the CDR3, is DAGVTQSPTHLIKTRGQQVTLRCSPKSGHDTVSWYQQALGQGPQFIFQYYEEEERQRGNFPDRFSGHQFPNYSSELNVNALLLGDSALYLCASSPNVGYEQYFGPGTRLTVT.